This T cell receptor (beta chain) was sequenced for a study of human T cells and chemical hapten exposure. Overall study context: Among samples, TCR yields varied mainly because of small differences in pooled library volume.

Time point noted: pre-sensitization, week 0. Specified treatment: therapeutic diphenylcyclopropenone sensitization with weekly scalp DPC. This CDR3 spans 17 amino acids. V lost 1 base to trimming and J lost 0 bases, with 10 bases between them. Germline lookup yields CDR1 KGHSH and CDR2 LQKENI. One entry per CDR3 protein, called by TCRdb with MiXCR from the RACE reads. The sample lists 50,000 to 65,000 distinct CDR3 sequences, approximately 8.8% occurring once. The chain employs TRBV18 and TRBJ1-6, with D tentatively TRBD1 (6 bases). The sequencing used whole blood, collected in connection with sensitization to the hapten diphenylcyclopropenone (DPC). The receptor was derived from a woman between 40 and 55 years old with alopecia areata. Some clones in this sample may be carry-over from other donors' samples. The CDR3 sequence is CASSPLQGSSYNSPLHF. The CDR3 DNA is TGTGCCAGCTCACCACTTCAGGGGAGCTCCTATAATTCACCCCTCCACTTT.